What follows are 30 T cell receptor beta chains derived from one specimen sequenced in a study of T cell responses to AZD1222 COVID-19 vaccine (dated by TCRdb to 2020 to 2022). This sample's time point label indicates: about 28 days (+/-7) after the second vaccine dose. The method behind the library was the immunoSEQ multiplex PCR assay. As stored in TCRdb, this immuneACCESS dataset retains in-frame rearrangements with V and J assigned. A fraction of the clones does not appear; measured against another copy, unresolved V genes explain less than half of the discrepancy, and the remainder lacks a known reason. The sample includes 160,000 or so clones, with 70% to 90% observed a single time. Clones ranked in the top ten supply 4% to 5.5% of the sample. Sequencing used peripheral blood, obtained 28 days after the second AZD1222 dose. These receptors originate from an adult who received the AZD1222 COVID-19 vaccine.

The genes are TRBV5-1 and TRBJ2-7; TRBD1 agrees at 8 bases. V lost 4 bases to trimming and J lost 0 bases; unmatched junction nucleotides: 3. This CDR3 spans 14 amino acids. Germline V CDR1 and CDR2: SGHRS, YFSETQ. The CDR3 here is CASSGTGGSYEQYF. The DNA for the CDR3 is TGCGCCAGCAGCGGGACAGGCGGCTCCTACGAGCAGTACTTC.

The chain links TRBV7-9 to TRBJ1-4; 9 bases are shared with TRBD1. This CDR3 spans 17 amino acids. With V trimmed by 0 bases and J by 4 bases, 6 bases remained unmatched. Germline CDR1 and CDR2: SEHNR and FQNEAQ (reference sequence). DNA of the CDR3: TGTGCCAGCAGCTTAGCCCGGGACAGGGTGGATAATGAAAAACTGTTTTTT. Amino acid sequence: CASSLARDRVDNEKLFF.

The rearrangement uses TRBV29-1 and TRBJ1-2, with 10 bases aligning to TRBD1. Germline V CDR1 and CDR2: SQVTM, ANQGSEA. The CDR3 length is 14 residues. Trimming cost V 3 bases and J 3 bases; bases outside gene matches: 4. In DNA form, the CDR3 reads TGCAGCGTTGAGTTGGACAGGGGGGACTATGGCTACACCTTC. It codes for CSVELDRGDYGYTF.

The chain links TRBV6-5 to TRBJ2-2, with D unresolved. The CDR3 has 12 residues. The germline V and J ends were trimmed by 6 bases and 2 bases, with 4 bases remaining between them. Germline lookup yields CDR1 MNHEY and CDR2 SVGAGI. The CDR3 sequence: CASSPNTGELFF. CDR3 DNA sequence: TGTGCCAGCAGCCCCAACACCGGGGAGCTGTTTTTT.

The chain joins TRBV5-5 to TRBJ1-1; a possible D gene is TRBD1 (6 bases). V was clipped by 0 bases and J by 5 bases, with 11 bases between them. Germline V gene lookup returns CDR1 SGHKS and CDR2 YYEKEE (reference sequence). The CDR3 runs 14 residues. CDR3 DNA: TGTGCCAGCAGCTTGGCCCTCACAGGGACTGAAGCTTTCTTT. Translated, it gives CASSLALTGTEAFF.

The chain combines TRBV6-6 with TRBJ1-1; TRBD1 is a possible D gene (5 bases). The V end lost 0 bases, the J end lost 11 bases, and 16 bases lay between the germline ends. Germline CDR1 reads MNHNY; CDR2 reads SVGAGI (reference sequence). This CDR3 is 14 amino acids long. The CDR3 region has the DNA TGTGCCAGCAGTTACTCAAAGCAGGGTTCTATTGCTTTCTTT. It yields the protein CASSYSKQGSIAFF.

CDR3 region: CASSVGLAGYRNYNEQFF. CDR3 sequence (DNA): TGTGCCAGCAGCGTAGGACTAGCGGGGTACCGTAACTACAATGAGCAGTTCTTC. The chain uses TRBV9 and TRBJ2-1, with 11 bases fitting TRBD2. The CDR3 spans 18 residues. In germline, CDR1 is SGDLS, CDR2 YYNGEE. The V segment lost 0 bases and the J segment 3 bases; nucleotides outside the gene matches: 8.

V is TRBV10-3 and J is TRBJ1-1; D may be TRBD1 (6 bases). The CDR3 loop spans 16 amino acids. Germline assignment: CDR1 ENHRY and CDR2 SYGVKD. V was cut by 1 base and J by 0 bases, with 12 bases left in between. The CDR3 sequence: CAISEFTGTLNTEAFF. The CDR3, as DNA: TGTGCCATCAGTGAGTTCACAGGGACCTTGAACACTGAAGCTTTCTTT.

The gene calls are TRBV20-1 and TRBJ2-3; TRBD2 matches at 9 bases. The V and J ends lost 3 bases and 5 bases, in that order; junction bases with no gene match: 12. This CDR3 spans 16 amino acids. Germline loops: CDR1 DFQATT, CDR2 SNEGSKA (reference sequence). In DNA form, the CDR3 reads TGCAGTGCTAGTATGGGGGTAGCGGGGGCACGAGATACGCAGTATTTT. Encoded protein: CSASMGVAGARDTQYF.

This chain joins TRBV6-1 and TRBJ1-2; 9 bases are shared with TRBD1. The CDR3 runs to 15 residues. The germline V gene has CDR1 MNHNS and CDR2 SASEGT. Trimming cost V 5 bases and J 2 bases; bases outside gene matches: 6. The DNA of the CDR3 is TGTGCCAGCAGTTTTCCGACAGGGGGAAACTATGGCTACACCTTC. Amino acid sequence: CASSFPTGGNYGYTF.

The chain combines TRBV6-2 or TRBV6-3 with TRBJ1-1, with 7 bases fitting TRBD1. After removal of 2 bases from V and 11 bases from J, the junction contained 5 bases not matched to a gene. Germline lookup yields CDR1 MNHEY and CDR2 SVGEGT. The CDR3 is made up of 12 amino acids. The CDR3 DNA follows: TGTGCCAGCAGTTACAGGACAGGAAAGGCTTTCTTT. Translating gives CASSYRTGKAFF.

CDR3 DNA: TGCGCCAGCAGCCAAGATCCCCAGGGACACCTCACCGGGGAGCTGTTTTTT. This sequence encodes CASSQDPQGHLTGELFF. The V gene is TRBV4-3, the J gene TRBJ2-2, with D possibly TRBD1 on 6 matching bases. CDR3 length: 17 residues. The ends were cut back, 0 bases at V and 4 bases at J, with 15 bases in the middle. Per germline, CDR1 LGHNA and CDR2 YSLEER.

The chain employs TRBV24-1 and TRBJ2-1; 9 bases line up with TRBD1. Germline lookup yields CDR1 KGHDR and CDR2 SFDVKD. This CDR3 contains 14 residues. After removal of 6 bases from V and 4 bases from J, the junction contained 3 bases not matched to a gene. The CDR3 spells CATSKQGAYNEQFF. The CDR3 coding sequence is TGTGCCACCAGTAAACAGGGGGCGTACAATGAGCAGTTCTTC.

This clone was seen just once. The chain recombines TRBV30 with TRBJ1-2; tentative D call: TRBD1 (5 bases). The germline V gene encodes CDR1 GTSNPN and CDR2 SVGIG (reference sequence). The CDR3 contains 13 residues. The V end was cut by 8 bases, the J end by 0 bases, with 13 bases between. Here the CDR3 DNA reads TGTGCCGGCCAAGACAGCTCTAACTATGGCTACACCTTC. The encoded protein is CAGQDSSNYGYTF.

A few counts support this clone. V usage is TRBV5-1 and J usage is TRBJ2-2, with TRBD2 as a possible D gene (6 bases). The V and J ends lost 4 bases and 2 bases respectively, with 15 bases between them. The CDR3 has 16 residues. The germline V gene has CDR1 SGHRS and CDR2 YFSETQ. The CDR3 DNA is TGCGCCAGCAGCGGCGGGACGGTTGATAACACCGGGGAGCTGTTTTTT. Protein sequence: CASSGGTVDNTGELFF.

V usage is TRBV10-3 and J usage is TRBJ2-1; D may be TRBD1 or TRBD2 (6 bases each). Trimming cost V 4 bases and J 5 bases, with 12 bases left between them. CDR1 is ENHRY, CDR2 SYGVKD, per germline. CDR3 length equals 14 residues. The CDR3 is CAISGRGSHNEQFF. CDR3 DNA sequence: TGTGCCATCAGTGGGAGGGGGAGCCACAATGAGCAGTTCTTC.

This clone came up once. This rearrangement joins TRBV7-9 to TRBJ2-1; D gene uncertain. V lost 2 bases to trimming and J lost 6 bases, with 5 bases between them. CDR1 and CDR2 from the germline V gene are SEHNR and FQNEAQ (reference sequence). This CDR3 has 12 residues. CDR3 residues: CASSLIGNEQFF. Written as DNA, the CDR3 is TGTGCCAGCAGCTTAATAGGCAATGAGCAGTTCTTC. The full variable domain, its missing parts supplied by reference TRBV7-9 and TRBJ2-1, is DTGVSQNPRHKITKRGQNVTFRCDPISEHNRLYWYRQTLGQGPEFLTYFQNEAQLEKSRLLSDRFSAERPKGSFSTLEIQRTEQGDSAMYLCASSLIGNEQFFGPGTRLTVL.

The CDR3 reads CASSLYLAEVSGYTF. The CDR3 coding sequence is TGTGCCAGCAGCTTATACCTGGCAGAAGTCTCTGGCTACACCTTC. This sequence joins TRBV7-8 and TRBJ1-2; D unresolved. CDR1 is SGHVS, CDR2 FQNEAQ, per germline. The V gene lost 2 bases and the J gene lost 7 bases, with 17 bases spanning the gap. The CDR3 is made up of 15 amino acids.

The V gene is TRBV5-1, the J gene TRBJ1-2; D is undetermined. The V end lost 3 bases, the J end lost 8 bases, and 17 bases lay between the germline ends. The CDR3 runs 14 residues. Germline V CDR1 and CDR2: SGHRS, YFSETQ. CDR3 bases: TGCGCCAGCAGCTATCTAGGACGGACTAGGGGCTACACCTTC. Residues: CASSYLGRTRGYTF.

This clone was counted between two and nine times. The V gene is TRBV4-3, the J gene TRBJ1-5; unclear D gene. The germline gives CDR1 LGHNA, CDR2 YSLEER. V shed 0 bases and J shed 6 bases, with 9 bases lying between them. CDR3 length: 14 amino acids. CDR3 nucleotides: TGCGCCAGCAGCCAAGATTTCCGATCTCAGCCCCAGCATTTT. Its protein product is CASSQDFRSQPQHF.

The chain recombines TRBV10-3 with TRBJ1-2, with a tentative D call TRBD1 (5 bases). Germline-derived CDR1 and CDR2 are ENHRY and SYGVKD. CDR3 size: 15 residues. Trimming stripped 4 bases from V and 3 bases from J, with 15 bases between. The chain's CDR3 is CAISVQGSDDYGYTF. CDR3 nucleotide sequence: TGTGCCATCAGTGTTCAGGGATCAGACGACTATGGCTACACCTTC.

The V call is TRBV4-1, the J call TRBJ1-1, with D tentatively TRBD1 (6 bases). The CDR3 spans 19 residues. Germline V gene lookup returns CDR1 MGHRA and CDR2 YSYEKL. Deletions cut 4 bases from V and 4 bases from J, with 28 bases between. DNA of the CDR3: TGCGCCAGCAGCCTAACCGGGGGCGTACAGATGACGGGGGCCACTGAAGCTTTCTTT. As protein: CASSLTGGVQMTGATEAFF.

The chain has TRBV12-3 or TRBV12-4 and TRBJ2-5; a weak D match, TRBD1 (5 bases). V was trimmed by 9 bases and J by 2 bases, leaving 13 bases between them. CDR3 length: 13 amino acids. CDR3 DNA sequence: TGTGCCAGTAGGTATCAGGGTCAAGAGACCCAGTACTTC. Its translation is CASRYQGQETQYF.

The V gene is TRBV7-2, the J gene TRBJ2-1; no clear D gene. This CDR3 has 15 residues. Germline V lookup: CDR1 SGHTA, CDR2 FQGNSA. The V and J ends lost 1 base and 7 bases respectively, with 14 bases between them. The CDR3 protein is CASSLGAAFRNEQFF. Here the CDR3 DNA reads TGTGCCAGCAGCTTAGGGGCAGCTTTTAGAAATGAGCAGTTCTTC.

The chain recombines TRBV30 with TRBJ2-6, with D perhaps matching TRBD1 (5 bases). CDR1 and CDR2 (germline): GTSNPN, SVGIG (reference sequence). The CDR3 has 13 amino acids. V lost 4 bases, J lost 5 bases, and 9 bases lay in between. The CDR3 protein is CAWTGSWANVLTF. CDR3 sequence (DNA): TGTGCCTGGACAGGGTCCTGGGCCAACGTCCTGACTTTC.

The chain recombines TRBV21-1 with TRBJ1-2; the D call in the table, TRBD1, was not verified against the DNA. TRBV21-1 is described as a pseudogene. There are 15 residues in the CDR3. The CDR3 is CASTARQGFGYGYTF. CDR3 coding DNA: TGTGCCAGCACCGCACGACAGGGGTTCGGCTATGGCTACACCTTC.

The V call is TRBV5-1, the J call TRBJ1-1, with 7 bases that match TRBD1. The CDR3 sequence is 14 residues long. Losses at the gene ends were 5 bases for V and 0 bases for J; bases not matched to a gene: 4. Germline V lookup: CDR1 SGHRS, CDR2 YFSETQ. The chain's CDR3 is CASSSGQLNTEAFF. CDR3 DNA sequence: TGCGCCAGCAGTTCGGGACAGCTGAACACTGAAGCTTTCTTT. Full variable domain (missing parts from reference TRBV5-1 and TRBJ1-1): KAGVTQTPRYLIKTRGQQVTLSCSPISGHRSVSWYQQTPGQGLQFLFEYFSETQRNKGNFPGRFSGRQFSNSRSEMNVSTLELGDSALYLCASSSGQLNTEAFFGQGTRLTVV.

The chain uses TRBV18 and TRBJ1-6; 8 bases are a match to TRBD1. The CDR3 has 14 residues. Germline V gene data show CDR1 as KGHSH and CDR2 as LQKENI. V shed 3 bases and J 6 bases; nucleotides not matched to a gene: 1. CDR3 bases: TGTGCCAGCTCACCGGGACAGGCTAATTCACCCCTCCACTTT. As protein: CASSPGQANSPLHF.

This CDR3 is CAWSTAGANQPQHF. CDR3 nucleotide sequence: TGTGCCTGGAGCACGGCAGGGGCCAATCAGCCCCAGCATTTT. The chain couples TRBV30 to TRBJ1-5; D is possibly TRBD1 (6 bases). V gave up 3 bases and J gave up 3 bases, with 12 bases separating them. Germline assignment: CDR1 GTSNPN and CDR2 SVGIG (reference sequence). This CDR3 has 14 amino acids.

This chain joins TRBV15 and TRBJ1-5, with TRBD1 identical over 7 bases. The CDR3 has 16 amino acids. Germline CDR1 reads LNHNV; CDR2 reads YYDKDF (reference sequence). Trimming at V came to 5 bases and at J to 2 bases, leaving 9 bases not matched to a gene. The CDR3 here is CATSEDRALGNQPQHF. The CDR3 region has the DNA TGTGCCACCAGCGAAGACAGGGCCCTGGGCAATCAGCCCCAGCATTTT.